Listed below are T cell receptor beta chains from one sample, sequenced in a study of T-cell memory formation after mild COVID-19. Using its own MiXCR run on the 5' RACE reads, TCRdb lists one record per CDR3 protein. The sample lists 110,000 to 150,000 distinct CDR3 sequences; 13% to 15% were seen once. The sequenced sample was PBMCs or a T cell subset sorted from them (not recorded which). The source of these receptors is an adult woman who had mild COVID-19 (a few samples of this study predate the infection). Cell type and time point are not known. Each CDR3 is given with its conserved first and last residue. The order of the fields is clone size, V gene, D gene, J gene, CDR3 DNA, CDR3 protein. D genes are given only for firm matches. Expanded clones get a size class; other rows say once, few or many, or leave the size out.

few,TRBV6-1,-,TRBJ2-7,TGTGCCAGCAGTAACAGAGTTAACTACGAGCAGTACTTC,CASSNRVNYEQYF
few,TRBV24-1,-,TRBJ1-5,TGTGCCACCAGTGATTGGACAGAGTCGGGTGATCAGCCCCAGCATTTT,CATSDWTESGDQPQHF
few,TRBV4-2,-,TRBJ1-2,TGTGCCAGCAGCCAAGGTACTACAGGGCCCGGGGCTAACTATGGCTACACCTTC,CASSQGTTGPGANYGYTF
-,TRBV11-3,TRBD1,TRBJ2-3,TGTGCCAGCAGCGCGGGACAGGCGCCAACCTTTAGCACAGATACGCAGTATTTT,CASSAGQAPTFSTDTQYF
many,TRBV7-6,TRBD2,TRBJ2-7,TGTGCCAGCAGCTCAGATATGGGACTAGCGGACTACGAGCAGTACTTC,CASSSDMGLADYEQYF
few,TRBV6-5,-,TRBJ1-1,TGTGCCAGCAGCTCCGGCATGATCAAGACTGAAGCTTTCTTT,CASSSGMIKTEAFF
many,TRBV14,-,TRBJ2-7,TGTGCCAGCAGCCAACAGACAGTTACCTACGAGCAGTACTTC,CASSQQTVTYEQYF
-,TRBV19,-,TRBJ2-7,TGTGCCAGTAGGGGAGACGCCCCGGCCTACGAGCAGTACTTC,CASRGDAPAYEQYF
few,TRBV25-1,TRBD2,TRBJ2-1,TGTGCCAGCAGTGATCCGACTAGCGGGATGAATGAGCAGTTCTTC,CASSDPTSGMNEQFF
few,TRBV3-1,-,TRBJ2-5,TGTGCCAGCAGCCGTGGGCAGAAGACCCAGTACTTC,CASSRGQKTQYF
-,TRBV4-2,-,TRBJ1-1,TGTGCCAGCAGCCAAGCGGGACTGGGATTATCTGAAGCTTTCTTT,CASSQAGLGLSEAFF
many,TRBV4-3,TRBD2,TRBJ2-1,TGCGCCAGCAGCCAAGATCCGGGAGGGGCCTACAATGAGCAGTTCTTC,CASSQDPGGAYNEQFF
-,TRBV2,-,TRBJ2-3,TGTGCCAGCAGTGAAGTCCCCCGGTGGGATAGCACAGATACGCAGTATTTT,CASSEVPRWDSTDTQYF
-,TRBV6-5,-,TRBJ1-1,TGTGCCAGCAGTTACTCGTCAGGGCCACTTGCTGAAGCTTTCTTT,CASSYSSGPLAEAFF
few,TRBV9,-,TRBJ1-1,TGTGCCAGCAACCGAGGGGACACTGAAGCTTTCTTT,CASNRGDTEAFF
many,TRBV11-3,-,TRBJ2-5,TGTGCCAGCACCTTCTCCTCCACATGGGCTGCAGAGACCCAGTACTTC,CASTFSSTWAAETQYF
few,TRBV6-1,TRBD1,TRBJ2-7,TGTGCCAGCAGTGAAGTGACAGGGTCTGACGAGCAGTACTTC,CASSEVTGSDEQYF
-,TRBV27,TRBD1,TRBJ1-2,TGTGCCAGCAGTCCTTTGGACAGGGGGCGCTATGATGGCTTCACCTTC,CASSPLDRGRYDGFTF
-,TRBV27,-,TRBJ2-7,TGTGCCAGCAGTTTATCGGGCGGCGGGGCCTACGAGCAGTACTTC,CASSLSGGGAYEQYF
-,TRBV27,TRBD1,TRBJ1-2,TGTGCCAGCAGTTTGTCCGGGACAGTCTATGGCTACACCTTC,CASSLSGTVYGYTF
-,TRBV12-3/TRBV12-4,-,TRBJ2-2,TGTGCCACCTACAGCTGGTACACCGGGGAGCTGTTTTTT,CATYSWYTGELFF
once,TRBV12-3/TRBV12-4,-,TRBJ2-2,TGTGCCAGCGGGAGGGGGGCGCGGTACACCGGGGAGCTGTTTTTT,CASGRGARYTGELFF
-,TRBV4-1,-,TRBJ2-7,TGCGCCAGCAGCCAATGGACGGGTTGGTACGAGCAGTACTTC,CASSQWTGWYEQYF
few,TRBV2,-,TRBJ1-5,TGTGCCAGCAGTGACGAGGGGTATAGCAATCAGCCCCAGCATTTT,CASSDEGYSNQPQHF
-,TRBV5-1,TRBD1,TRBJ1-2,TGCGCCAGCAGCTCGGGACAGGGGCATAACTATGGCTACACCTTC,CASSSGQGHNYGYTF
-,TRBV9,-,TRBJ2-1,TGTGCCAGCAGCGACCCTCGGGTCGGGGGAGTCTATGAGCAGTTCTTC,CASSDPRVGGVYEQFF
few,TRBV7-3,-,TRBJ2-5,TGTGCCAGCAGCTTAGGGTTGGGCCCTCAAGAGACCCAGTACTTC,CASSLGLGPQETQYF
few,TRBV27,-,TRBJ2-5,TGTGCCAGCAGTGGATTAGGACAGCAAGAGACCCAGTACTTC,CASSGLGQQETQYF
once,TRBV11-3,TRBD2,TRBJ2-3,TGTGCCAGCAGCTCAACTAGCGGGGGGGCCAGTGAGACAGATACGCAGTATTTT,CASSSTSGGASETDTQYF
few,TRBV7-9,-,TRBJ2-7,TGTGCCAGCGGCCGTGTTTCACCCTACGAGCAGTACTTC,CASGRVSPYEQYF
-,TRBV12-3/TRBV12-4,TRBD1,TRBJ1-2,TGTGCCAGCATGGACATAATATGGGGACAGGGGGCGAGTGGCTACACCTTC,CASMDIIWGQGASGYTF
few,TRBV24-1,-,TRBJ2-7,TGTGTCACCAGTGATTTTGGGGGTGGCGAGCAGTACTTC,CVTSDFGGGEQYF
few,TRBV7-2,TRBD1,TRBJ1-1,TGTGCCAGCAGCCCCTGGACAGGAGAGATGAACACTGAAGCTTTCTTT,CASSPWTGEMNTEAFF
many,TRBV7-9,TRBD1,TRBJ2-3,TGTGCCAGCACCACAGGGGTGATCGGAGATACGCAGTATTTT,CASTTGVIGDTQYF
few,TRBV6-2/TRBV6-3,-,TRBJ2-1,TGTGCCAGCAGTTACTCTCGTCAGGGTTCCTACAATGAGCAGTTCTTC,CASSYSRQGSYNEQFF
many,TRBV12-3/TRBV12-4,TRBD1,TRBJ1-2,TGTGCCAGCAGACAGGGGGTTGGTCGCTATGGCTACACCTTC,CASRQGVGRYGYTF
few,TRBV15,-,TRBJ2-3,TGTGCCACCAGCAGAGACGCGGTTTCCGATACGCAGTATTTT,CATSRDAVSDTQYF
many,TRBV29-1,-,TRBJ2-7,TGCAGCGTCGTGCCGCGGAACAGCCGACCCTACGAGCAGTACTTC,CSVVPRNSRPYEQYF
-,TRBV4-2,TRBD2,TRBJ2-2,TGTGCCAGCAGCCAAGATCCACTAGCGGGGGATGGGAACACCGGGGAGCTGTTTTTT,CASSQDPLAGDGNTGELFF
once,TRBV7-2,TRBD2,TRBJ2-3,TGTGCCAGCAGCGTACTAGCGAACACAGATACGCAGTATTTT,CASSVLANTDTQYF